Each of the 24 T cell receptor beta chains below was sequenced from the same sample in a study of cytomegalovirus exposure and HLA in healthy donors. The PCR ran on 60 Vbeta and 13 Jbeta primers. The assay was immunoSEQ multiplex PCR, and TCRdb's table has in-frame clones only and misses some. Of roughly 160,000 clones in the sample, roughly 80% were seen once. The material sequenced was PBMCs. Receptors originate from a man aged 45 to 65 in good health and CMV-seropositive.

The rearrangement links TRBV5-6 to TRBJ1-2, with a possible D match to TRBD1 (6 bases). Germline V gives CDR1 SGHDT, CDR2 YYEEEE. The CDR3 totals 14 residues. V was pared by 0 bases and J by 7 bases, with 13 bases between. CDR3 bases: TGTGCCAGCAGCTTGGGGGCAGGGGATAGTGGCTACACCTTC. It codes for CASSLGAGDSGYTF. Filled out from reference TRBV5-6 and TRBJ1-2, the complete variable domain reads DAGVTQSPTHLIKTRGQQVTLRCSPKSGHDTVSWYQQALGQGPQFIFQYYEEEERQRGNFPDRFSGHQFPNYSSELNVNALLLGDSALYLCASSLGAGDSGYTFGSGTRLTVV.

The chain links TRBV21-1 to TRBJ1-5; the tabulated D call, TRBD1, remains unverified against the DNA. TRBV21-1 is listed as a pseudogene. The CDR3 runs 22 residues. The CDR3 nucleotides are TGTGCCAGCAGCAAAGCGGTCGGAAGGAAGAGAAACAGGGGATCGGTCAATCAGCCCCAGCATTTT. Protein: CASSKAVGRKRNRGSVNQPQHF.

The rearrangement links TRBV11-3 to TRBJ2-1; 8 positions match TRBD1. Unmatched junction bases numbered 10, after V lost 4 bases and J lost 2 bases. Germline V gene sequence: CDR1 SGHNT, CDR2 YENEEA. This CDR3 has 17 residues. For the CDR3, the DNA is TGTGCCAGCAGCTCGCCCCGGACAGGGTTGACCTACAATGAGCAGTTCTTC. This encodes CASSSPRTGLTYNEQFF.

This clone was counted once. The chain links TRBV25-1 to TRBJ1-2; possibly TRBD1 for D (5 bases). Germline V gives CDR1 MGHDK, CDR2 SYGVNS. This CDR3 has 14 amino acids. V was clipped by 1 base and J by 4 bases, with 10 bases between them. CDR3 residues: CASSEFPDIYGYTF. The CDR3 nucleotides read TGTGCCAGCAGTGAATTTCCGGACATCTATGGCTACACCTTC.

This sequence joins TRBV6-4 and TRBJ2-6; D not resolved. This CDR3 has 17 amino acids. V was pared by 4 bases and J by 0 bases, with 13 bases between. Looked up from germline, CDR1 is MRHNA and CDR2 is SNTAGT. The CDR3: CASSVSTATSGANVLTF. CDR3 sequence (DNA): TGTGCCAGCAGTGTTTCTACTGCTACCTCTGGGGCCAACGTCCTGACTTTC.

This clone appeared a single time. The chain links TRBV19 to TRBJ2-7; 12 bases align to TRBD2. Germline CDR1 is LNHDA and CDR2 is SQIVND (reference sequence). V shed 4 bases, J shed 2 bases, and the junction held 3 bases outside the gene matches. CDR3 size: 15 residues. CDR3 coding DNA: TGTGCCAGTAGTAGACTAGCGGGGGCTCCCTACGAGCAGTACTTC. Its translation: CASSRLAGAPYEQYF.

The chain combines TRBV27 with TRBJ2-3, with unresolved D. The V and J ends lost 2 bases and 0 bases respectively, with 15 bases between them. This CDR3 has 17 amino acids. Germline CDR1 MNHEY, CDR2 SMNVEV (reference sequence). Here the CDR3 reads CASSLAPLPSSTDTQYF. CDR3 sequence (DNA): TGTGCCAGCAGTTTAGCCCCACTTCCCTCTAGCACAGATACGCAGTATTTT.

The chain joins TRBV15 to TRBJ2-7, with 9 bases identical to TRBD1. The CDR3 has 16 residues. Germline values: CDR1 LNHNV, CDR2 YYDKDF (reference sequence). The ends lost 2 bases at V and 0 bases at J; junction bases unmatched: 5. The CDR3 sequence is CATSRTGTGSSYEQYF. DNA of the CDR3: TGTGCCACCAGCAGAACCGGGACAGGGAGCTCCTACGAGCAGTACTTC.

The CDR3 DNA follows: TGTGCCAGCAGCGTAGGGACAGGTAGCACAGATACGCAGTATTTT. Protein product: CASSVGTGSTDTQYF. This chain uses TRBV9 with TRBJ2-3, with 7 bases identical to TRBD1. With V trimmed by 0 bases and J by 0 bases, 1 base remained unmatched. CDR1 is SGDLS, CDR2 YYNGEE, per germline. The CDR3 consists of 15 residues.

This clone has more than one count but fewer than ten. The genes are TRBV6-1 and TRBJ2-2, with 8 bases matching TRBD1. The germline CDR1 and CDR2 sequences are MNHNS and SASEGT. J gave up 5 bases and V 7 bases, and 6 bases lay outside the gene matches. This CDR3 region has 14 residues. CDR3 in amino acids: CASTTGVGTGELFF. In nucleotides, the CDR3 is TGTGCCAGCACGACAGGGGTCGGAACCGGGGAGCTGTTTTTT.

V gene TRBV6-5 combines with J gene TRBJ2-3; D may be TRBD1 (5 bases). Germline V gene data show CDR1 as MNHEY and CDR2 as SVGAGI. The CDR3 extends over 13 amino acids. The V and J ends lost 5 bases and 2 bases respectively, with 8 bases between them. CDR3 nucleotide sequence: TGTGCCAGCAGTCGACAGACCACAGATACGCAGTATTTT. This encodes CASSRQTTDTQYF.

The chain couples TRBV13 to TRBJ2-7; 11 nucleotides align to TRBD2. Germline V CDR1 and CDR2: PRHDT, FYEKMQ (reference sequence). The CDR3 has 17 amino acids. V trimming: 5 bases; J trimming: 6 bases; junction bases outside the gene matches: 15. The CDR3 sequence: CASSATGLADFRGEQYF. The CDR3 region has the DNA TGTGCCAGCAGCGCAACGGGACTAGCGGATTTTCGCGGCGAGCAGTACTTC. The whole variable domain, remainder taken from reference TRBV13 and TRBJ2-7, is AAGVIQSPRHLIKEKRETATLKCYPIPRHDTVYWYQQGPGQDPQFLISFYEKMQSDKGSIPDRFSAQQFSDYHSELNMSSLELGDSALYFCASSATGLADFRGEQYFGPGTRLTVT.

The CDR3 coding sequence is TGCGCCAGCAGCTTCTGGGACAGGGGAGATAATTCACCCCTCCACTTT. This encodes CASSFWDRGDNSPLHF. The genes are TRBV4-1 and TRBJ1-6; TRBD1 agrees at 10 bases. Looked up from germline, CDR1 is MGHRA and CDR2 is YSYEKL. The length of the CDR3 is 16 residues. V dropped 5 bases and J dropped 5; count of bases not matched to a gene: 6.

The V gene is TRBV4-1, the J gene TRBJ2-7; 7 nucleotides align to TRBD1. The CDR3 length is 15 residues. J gave up 6 bases and V 3 bases, and 11 bases lay outside the gene matches. CDR1 and CDR2 from the germline V gene are MGHRA and YSYEKL. The CDR3 DNA reads as TGCGCCAGCAGCCATGACAGGGATATCGACGGCGAGCAGTACTTC. Residues: CASSHDRDIDGEQYF.

The chain joins TRBV2 to TRBJ2-1, with 7 positions matching TRBD2. Germline CDR1 reads SNHLY; CDR2 reads FYNNEI. CDR3 length: 14 amino acids. The J segment lost 4 bases and the V segment lost 8 bases, leaving 8 bases of the junction unmatched. This chain's CDR3 is CASRFGRGYNEQFF. The CDR3 DNA sequence: TGTGCCAGCCGCTTTGGGCGGGGGTACAATGAGCAGTTCTTC. The full variable domain, with the rest looked up from reference TRBV2 and TRBJ2-1, is EPEVTQTPSHQVTQMGQEVILRCVPISNHLYFYWYRQILGQKVEFLVSFYNNEISEKSEIFDDQFSVERPDGSNFTLKIRSTKLEDSAMYFCASRFGRGYNEQFFGPGTRLTVL.

The chain has TRBV18 and TRBJ1-2; 7 nucleotides line up with TRBD1. CDR3 length: 16 amino acids. After removal of 0 bases from V and 8 bases from J, the junction contained 12 bases not matched to a gene. Germline-derived CDR1 and CDR2 are KGHSH and LQKENI. The CDR3 spells CASSPPIPGQILGYTF. CDR3 DNA sequence: TGTGCCAGCTCACCACCGATTCCGGGACAGATTCTCGGCTACACCTTC.

The chain has TRBV10-3 and TRBJ1-5; the D gene is possibly TRBD1 (6 bases). The germline gives CDR1 ENHRY, CDR2 SYGVKD. V was cut by 7 bases and J by 3 bases, with 10 bases left in between. The CDR3 contains 13 residues. The CDR3 DNA sequence: TGTGCCATCATGGACAGTATCAATCAGCCCCAGCATTTT. Translating gives CAIMDSINQPQHF.

This chain joins TRBV9 and TRBJ2-7; 7 bases map to TRBD2. V gave up 0 bases and J gave up 1 base; unmatched junction bases: 4. The CDR3 covers 15 residues. Looked up from germline, CDR1 is SGDLS and CDR2 is YYNGEE. As DNA, the CDR3 is TGTGCCAGCAGCGTAGGGTCGGGGGGTTCCTACGAGCAGTACTTC. Encoded protein: CASSVGSGGSYEQYF. Filled out from reference TRBV9 and TRBJ2-7, the complete variable domain reads DSGVTQTPKHLITATGQRVTLRCSPRSGDLSVYWYQQSLDQGLQFLIQYYNGEERAKGNILERFSAQQFPDLHSELNLSSLELGDSALYFCASSVGSGGSYEQYFGPGTRLTVT.

The rearrangement uses TRBV2 and TRBJ2-7; 8 nucleotides align to TRBD1. Losses at the gene ends were 7 bases for V and 7 bases for J; bases not matched to a gene: 6. Germline CDR1 is SNHLY and CDR2 is FYNNEI. CDR3 length: 12 amino acids. The CDR3 here is CASTWTGREQYF. The CDR3 DNA is TGTGCCAGCACCTGGACAGGGCGGGAGCAGTACTTC.

V gene TRBV5-1 combines with J gene TRBJ2-3; 11 positions agree with TRBD1. The CDR3 is made up of 15 amino acids. Germline trimming cut 3 bases from V and 3 bases from J; bases unmatched to any gene: 3. Per the germline V gene, CDR1 is SGHRS and CDR2 is YFSETQ. The CDR3 region has the DNA TGCGCCAGCAGCTCCGGGACAGGGGGGACAGATACGCAGTATTTT. Amino acid sequence: CASSSGTGGTDTQYF.

The chain recombines TRBV30 with TRBJ1-3, with a possible D match to TRBD1 (5 bases). The CDR3 has 14 amino acids. CDR1 GTSNPN and CDR2 SVGIG come from the germline V gene (reference sequence). The CDR3 nucleotides are TGTGGAGCCGGGGGGGATTCGCTCGGAAACACCATATATTTT. Translated, it gives CGAGGDSLGNTIYF. The complete variable domain, with remaining parts taken from reference TRBV30 and TRBJ1-3, reads SQTIHQWPATLVQPVGSPLSLECTVEGTSNPNLYWYRQAAGRGLQLLFYSVGIGQISSEVPQNLSASRPQDRQFILSSKKLLLSDSGFYLCGAGGDSLGNTIYFGEGSWLTVV.

The V and J genes are TRBV9 and TRBJ1-2; tentative D call: TRBD1 (6 bases). V dropped 3 bases and J dropped 8 bases, with 17 bases sitting between them. CDR3 length equals 14 residues. The V gene's germline CDR1 is SGDLS and CDR2 YYNGEE. CDR3 sequence (DNA): TGTGCCAGCAGCGGACGATCAGGGGTTGGGGGCTACACCTTC. Translated, it gives CASSGRSGVGGYTF.

J is TRBJ1-1 and V is TRBV9, with unresolved D. The germline gives CDR1 SGDLS, CDR2 YYNGEE. V was trimmed by 4 bases and J by 2 bases, leaving 15 bases between them. CDR3 length equals 15 residues. Here the CDR3 DNA reads TGTGCCAGCAGCCTTTCGAGGAGAACCAACACTGAAGCTTTCTTT. Its protein is CASSLSRRTNTEAFF.

The genes are TRBV30 and TRBJ1-1, with D uncertain. CDR1 is GTSNPN and CDR2 is SVGIG in the germline V gene (reference sequence). The V end lost 0 bases, the J end lost 4 bases, and 9 bases lay between the germline ends. CDR3 size: 13 residues. The CDR3 DNA reads TGTGCCTGGAGTGTGGCGGGGTCCACTGAAGCTTTCTTT. This translates into CAWSVAGSTEAFF.